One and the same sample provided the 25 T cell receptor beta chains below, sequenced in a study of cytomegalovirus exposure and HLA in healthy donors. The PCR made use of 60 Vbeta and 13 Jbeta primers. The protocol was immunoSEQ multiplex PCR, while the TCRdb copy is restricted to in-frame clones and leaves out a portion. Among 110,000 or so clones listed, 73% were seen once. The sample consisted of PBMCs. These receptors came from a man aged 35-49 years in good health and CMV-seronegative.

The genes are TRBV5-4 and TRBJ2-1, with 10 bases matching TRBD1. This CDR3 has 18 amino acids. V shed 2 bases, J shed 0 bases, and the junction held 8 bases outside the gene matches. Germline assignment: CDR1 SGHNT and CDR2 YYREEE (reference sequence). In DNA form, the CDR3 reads TGTGCCAGCAGCTTAAGGGACAGGGGCGAACGCTCCTACAATGAGCAGTTCTTC. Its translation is CASSLRDRGERSYNEQFF.

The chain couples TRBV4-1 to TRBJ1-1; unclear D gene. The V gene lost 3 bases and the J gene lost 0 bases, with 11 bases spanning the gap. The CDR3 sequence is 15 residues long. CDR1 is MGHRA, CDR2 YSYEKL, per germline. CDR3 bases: TGCGCCAGCAGCCAGAGGGATGGGCTGAACACTGAAGCTTTCTTT. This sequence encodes CASSQRDGLNTEAFF.

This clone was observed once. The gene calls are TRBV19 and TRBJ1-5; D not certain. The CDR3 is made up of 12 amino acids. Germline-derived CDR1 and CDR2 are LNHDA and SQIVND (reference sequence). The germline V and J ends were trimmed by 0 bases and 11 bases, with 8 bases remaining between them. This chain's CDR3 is CASSIDWRAQHF. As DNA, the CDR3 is TGTGCCAGTAGTATAGATTGGAGGGCCCAGCATTTT. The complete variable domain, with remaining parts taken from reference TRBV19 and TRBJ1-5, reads DGGITQSPKYLFRKEGQNVTLSCEQNLNHDAMYWYRQDPGQGLRLIYYSQIVNDFQKGDIAEGYSVSREKKESFPLTVTSAQKNPTAFYLCASSIDWRAQHFGDGTRLSIL.

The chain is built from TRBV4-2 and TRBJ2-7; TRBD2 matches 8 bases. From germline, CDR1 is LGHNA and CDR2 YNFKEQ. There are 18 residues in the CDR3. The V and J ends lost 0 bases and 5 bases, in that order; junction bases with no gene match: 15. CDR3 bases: TGTGCCAGCAGCCAAGACGCCGTAGCGGGGAGGGCCAACAACGAGCAGTACTTC. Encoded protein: CASSQDAVAGRANNEQYF.

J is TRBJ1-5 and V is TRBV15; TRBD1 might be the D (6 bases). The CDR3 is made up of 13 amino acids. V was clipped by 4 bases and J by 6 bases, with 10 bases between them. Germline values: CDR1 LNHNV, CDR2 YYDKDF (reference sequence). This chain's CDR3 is CATSKGVSQPQHF. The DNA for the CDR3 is TGTGCCACCAGCAAGGGGGTGAGTCAGCCCCAGCATTTT.

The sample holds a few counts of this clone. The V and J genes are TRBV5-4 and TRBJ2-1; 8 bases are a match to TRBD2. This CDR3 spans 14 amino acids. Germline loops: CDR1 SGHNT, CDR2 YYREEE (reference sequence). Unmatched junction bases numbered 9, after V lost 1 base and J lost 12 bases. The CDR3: CASSLLAGFPRQFF. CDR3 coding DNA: TGTGCCAGCAGCTTGCTAGCGGGTTTTCCTAGGCAGTTCTTC.

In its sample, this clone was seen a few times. The CDR3 is CASSYGAAQGNYGYTF. In DNA, the CDR3 is TGTGCCAGCAGTTACGGCGCGGCACAGGGTAACTATGGCTACACCTTC. This rearrangement joins TRBV6-5 to TRBJ1-2, with D possibly TRBD1 on 6 matching bases. The CDR3 is 16 residues long. Trimming took 2 bases from V and 1 from J, leaving 14 bases between them. Germline CDR1 MNHEY, CDR2 SVGAGI.

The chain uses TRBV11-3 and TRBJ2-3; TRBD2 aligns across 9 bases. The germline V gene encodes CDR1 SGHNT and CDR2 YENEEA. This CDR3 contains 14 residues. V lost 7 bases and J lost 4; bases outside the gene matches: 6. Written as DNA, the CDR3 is TGTGCCAGCAAACGCGGGGGGGCCTCAGATACGCAGTATTTT. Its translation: CASKRGGASDTQYF. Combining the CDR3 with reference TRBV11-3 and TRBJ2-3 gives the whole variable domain EAGVVQSPRYKIIEKKQPVAFWCNPISGHNTLYWYLQNLGQGPELLIRYENEEAVDDSQLPKDRFSAERLKGVDSTLKIQPAELGDSAVYLCASKRGGASDTQYFGPGTRLTVL.

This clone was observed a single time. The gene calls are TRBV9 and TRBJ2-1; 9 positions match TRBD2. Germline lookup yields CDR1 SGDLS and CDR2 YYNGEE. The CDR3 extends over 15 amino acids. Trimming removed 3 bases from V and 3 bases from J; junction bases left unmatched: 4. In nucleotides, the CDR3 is TGTGCCAGCAGCGCTAGCGGGGCCGTCTACAATGAGCAGTTCTTC. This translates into CASSASGAVYNEQFF.

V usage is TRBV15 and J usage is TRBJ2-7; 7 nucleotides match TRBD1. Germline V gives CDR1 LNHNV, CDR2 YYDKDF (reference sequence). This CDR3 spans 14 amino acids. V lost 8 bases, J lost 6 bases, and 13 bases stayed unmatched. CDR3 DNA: TGTGCCACCTCAACCCGGACAGGAGTTTTCGAGCAGTACTTC. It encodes CATSTRTGVFEQYF.

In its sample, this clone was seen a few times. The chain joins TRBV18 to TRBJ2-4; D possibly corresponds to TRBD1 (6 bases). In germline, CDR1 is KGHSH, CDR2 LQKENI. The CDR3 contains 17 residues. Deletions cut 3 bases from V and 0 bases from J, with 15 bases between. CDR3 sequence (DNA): TGTGCCAGCTCACCCCCGGACAGCGCCTTAGCCAAAAACATTCAGTACTTC. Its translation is CASSPPDSALAKNIQYF. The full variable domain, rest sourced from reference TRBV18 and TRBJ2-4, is NAGVMQNPRHLVRRRGQEARLRCSPMKGHSHVYWYRQLPEEGLKFMVYLQKENIIDESGMPKERFSAEFPKEGPSILRIQQVVRGDSAAYFCASSPPDSALAKNIQYFGAGTRLSVL.

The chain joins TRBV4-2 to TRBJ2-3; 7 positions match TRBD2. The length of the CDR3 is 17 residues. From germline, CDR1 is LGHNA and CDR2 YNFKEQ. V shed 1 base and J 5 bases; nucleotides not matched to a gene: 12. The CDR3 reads CASSQVGVGGGGDTQYF. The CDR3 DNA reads TGTGCCAGCAGCCAAGTGGGGGTGGGCGGGGGAGGAGATACGCAGTATTTT.

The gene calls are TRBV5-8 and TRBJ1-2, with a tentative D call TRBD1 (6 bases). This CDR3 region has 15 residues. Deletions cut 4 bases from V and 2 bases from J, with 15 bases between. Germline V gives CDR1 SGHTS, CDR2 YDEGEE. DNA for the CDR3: TGTGCCAGCAGCCCTACAGGGAGGGTAAACTATGGCTACACCTTC. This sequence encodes CASSPTGRVNYGYTF.

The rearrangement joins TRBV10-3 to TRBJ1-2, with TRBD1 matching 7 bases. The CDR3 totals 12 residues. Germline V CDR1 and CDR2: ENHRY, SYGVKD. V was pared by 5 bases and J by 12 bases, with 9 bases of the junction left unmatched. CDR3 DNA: TGTGCCATCAGTAAGCCGGCAGGGGGAGACACCTTC. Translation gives CAISKPAGGDTF.

In DNA, the CDR3 is TGCGCCAGCGGGCTCTCTACAGGGTTTAACTATGGCTACACCTTC. It encodes CASGLSTGFNYGYTF. The rearrangement joins TRBV5-1 to TRBJ1-2; TRBD1 is a possible D gene (6 bases). This CDR3 comprises 15 residues. CDR1 is SGHRS and CDR2 is YFSETQ in the germline V gene. Trimming shortened V by 7 bases and J by 1 base, and 17 bases separated the two germline ends.

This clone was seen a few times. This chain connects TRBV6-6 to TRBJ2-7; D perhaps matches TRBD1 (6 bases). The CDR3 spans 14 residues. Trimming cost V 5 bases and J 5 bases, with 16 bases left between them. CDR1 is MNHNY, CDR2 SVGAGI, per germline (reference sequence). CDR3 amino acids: CASSRGQSAHEQYF. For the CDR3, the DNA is TGTGCCAGCAGTCGGGGACAATCGGCTCACGAGCAGTACTTC.

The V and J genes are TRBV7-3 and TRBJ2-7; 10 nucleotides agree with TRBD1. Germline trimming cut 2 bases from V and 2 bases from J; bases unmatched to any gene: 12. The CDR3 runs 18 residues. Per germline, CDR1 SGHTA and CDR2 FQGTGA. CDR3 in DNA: TGTGCCAGCAGCTTAGGGGGTGGAGGGGGGACAGGGGCCTACGAGCAGTACTTC. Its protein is CASSLGGGGGTGAYEQYF. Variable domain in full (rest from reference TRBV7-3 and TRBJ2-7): GAGVSQTPSNKVTEKGKYVELRCDPISGHTALYWYRQSLGQGPEFLIYFQGTGAADDSGLPNDRFFAVRPEGSVSTLKIQRTERGDSAVYLCASSLGGGGGTGAYEQYFGPGTRLTVT.

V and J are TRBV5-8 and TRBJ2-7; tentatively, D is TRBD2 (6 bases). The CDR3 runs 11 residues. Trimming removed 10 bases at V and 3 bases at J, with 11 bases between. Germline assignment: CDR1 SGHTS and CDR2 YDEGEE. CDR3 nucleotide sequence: TGTGCCGGAGGGGTTTACTACGAGCAGTACTTC. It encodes CAGGVYYEQYF.

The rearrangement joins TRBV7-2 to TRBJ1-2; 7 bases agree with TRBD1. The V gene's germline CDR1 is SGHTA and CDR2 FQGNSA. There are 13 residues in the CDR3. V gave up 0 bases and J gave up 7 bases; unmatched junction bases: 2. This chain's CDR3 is CASSLATGSGYTF. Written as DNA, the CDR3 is TGTGCCAGCAGCTTAGCGACAGGGTCTGGCTACACCTTC.

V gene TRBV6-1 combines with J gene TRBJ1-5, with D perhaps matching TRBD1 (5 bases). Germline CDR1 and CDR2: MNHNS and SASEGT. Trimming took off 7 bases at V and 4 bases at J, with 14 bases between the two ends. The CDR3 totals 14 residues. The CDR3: CASTGTGGNQPQHF. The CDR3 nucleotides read TGTGCCAGCACCGGGACGGGAGGAAATCAGCCCCAGCATTTT.

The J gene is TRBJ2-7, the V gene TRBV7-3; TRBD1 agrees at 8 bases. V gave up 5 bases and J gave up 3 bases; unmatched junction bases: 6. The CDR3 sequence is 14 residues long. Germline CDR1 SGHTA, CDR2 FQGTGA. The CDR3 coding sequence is TGTGCCAGCAGCCCCCACGGGACAGGCTACGAGCAGTACTTC. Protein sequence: CASSPHGTGYEQYF.

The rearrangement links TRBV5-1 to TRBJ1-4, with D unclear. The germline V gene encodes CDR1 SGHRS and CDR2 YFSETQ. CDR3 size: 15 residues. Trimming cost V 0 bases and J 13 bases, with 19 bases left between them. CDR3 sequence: CASSLEPGLDGGLFF. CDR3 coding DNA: TGCGCCAGCAGCTTGGAGCCGGGTCTGGATGGTGGACTGTTTTTT.

The DNA of the CDR3 is TGTGCCAGCAGCTTATTGGCGGGGCTCTCAGAGACCCAGTACTTC. Translating it yields CASSLLAGLSETQYF. The J gene is TRBJ2-5, the V gene TRBV11-2, with a tentative D call TRBD2 (6 bases). CDR1 is SGHAT, CDR2 FQNNGV, per germline. Trimming took off 2 bases at V and 4 bases at J, with 14 bases between the two ends. CDR3 length: 15 amino acids.

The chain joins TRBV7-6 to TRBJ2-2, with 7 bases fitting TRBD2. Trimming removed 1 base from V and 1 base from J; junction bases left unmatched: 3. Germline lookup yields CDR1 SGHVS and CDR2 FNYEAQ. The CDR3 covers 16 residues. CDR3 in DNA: TGTGCCAGCAGCTTAGATGTAGCGGGGAACACCGGGGAGCTGTTTTTT. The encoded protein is CASSLDVAGNTGELFF.

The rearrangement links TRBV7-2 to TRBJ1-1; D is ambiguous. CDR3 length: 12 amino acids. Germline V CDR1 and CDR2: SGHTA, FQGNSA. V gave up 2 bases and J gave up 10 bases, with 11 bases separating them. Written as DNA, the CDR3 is TGTGCCAGCAGCTTATCCCTATCCGTAGCTTTCTTT. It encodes CASSLSLSVAFF.